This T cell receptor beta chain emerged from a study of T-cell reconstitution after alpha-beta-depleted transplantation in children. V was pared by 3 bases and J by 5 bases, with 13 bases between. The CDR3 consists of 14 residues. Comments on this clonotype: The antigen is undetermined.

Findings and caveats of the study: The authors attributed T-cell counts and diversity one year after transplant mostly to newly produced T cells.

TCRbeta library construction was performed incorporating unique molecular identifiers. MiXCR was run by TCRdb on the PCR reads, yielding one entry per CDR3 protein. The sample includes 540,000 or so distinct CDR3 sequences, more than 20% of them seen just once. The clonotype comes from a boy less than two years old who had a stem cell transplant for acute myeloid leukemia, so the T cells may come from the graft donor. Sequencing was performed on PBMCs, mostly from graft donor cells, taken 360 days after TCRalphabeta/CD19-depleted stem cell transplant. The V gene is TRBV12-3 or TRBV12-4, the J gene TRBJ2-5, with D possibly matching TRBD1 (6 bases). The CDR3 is CASSFPDREETQYF. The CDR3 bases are TGTGCCAGCAGTTTCCCGGACAGAGAGGAGACCCAGTACTTC.